The 29 T cell receptor beta chains reported below all come from one sample, sequenced in a study of siplizumab effects on memory and regulatory T cells. The table came from immunoSEQ multiplex PCR; TCRdb's copy has only in-frame clones and leaves some out. The data show about 97,000 clones, 92% seen once. Material for sequencing was CD4+ T cells sorted from blood. These receptors all come from a human donor in good health.

This clone was counted once. The rearrangement joins TRBV28 to TRBJ2-7; TRBD1 aligns across 8 bases. Germline V gives CDR1 MDHEN, CDR2 SYDVKM. J gave up 0 bases and V 4 bases, and 5 bases lay outside the gene matches. This CDR3 has 15 amino acids. CDR3 in amino acids: CASSSGQVSSYEQYF. The CDR3 coding sequence is TGTGCCAGCAGTTCGGGACAGGTCAGCTCCTACGAGCAGTACTTC.

The rearrangement uses TRBV29-1 and TRBJ1-2; D possibly corresponds to TRBD1 (5 bases). Between the trimmed V and J ends, which lost 0 bases and 4 bases, there was a span of 24 bases. CDR1 and CDR2 (germline): SQVTM, ANQGSEA. This CDR3 spans 18 amino acids. The CDR3 coding sequence is TGCAGCGTTGAAGATCTTCTTTTACGAGACAGAAACGTCTATGGCTACACCTTC. Amino acids: CSVEDLLLRDRNVYGYTF.

This clone was picked up one time. V is TRBV19 and J is TRBJ1-1, with a tentative D call TRBD1 (5 bases). This CDR3 contains 15 residues. V was clipped by 6 bases and J by 0 bases, with 14 bases between them. CDR1 LNHDA and CDR2 SQIVND come from the germline V gene (reference sequence). The CDR3, as DNA: TGTGCCAGTAGCAGATTGGGGGTCGTGAACACTGAAGCTTTCTTT. It is translated as CASSRLGVVNTEAFF.

V is TRBV5-6 and J is TRBJ1-4; D remains ambiguous. The CDR3 totals 16 residues. The V end lost 4 bases, the J end lost 0 bases, and 13 bases lay between the germline ends. Germline CDR1 and CDR2: SGHDT and YYEEEE. CDR3 in amino acids: CASSRRLIATNEKLFF. In DNA, the CDR3 is TGTGCCAGCAGCCGGAGACTGATCGCAACTAATGAAAAACTGTTTTTT.

The gene calls are TRBV18 and TRBJ2-1; tentatively, D is TRBD1 (5 bases). V was shortened by 6 bases and J by 3 bases, with 27 bases between the two germline ends. Germline assignment: CDR1 KGHSH and CDR2 LQKENI. The CDR3 has 19 residues. Here the CDR3 DNA reads TGTGCCAGCTCGGCGGAAATAGGGGCCAACAAACGCCTCTACAATGAGCAGTTCTTC. Its translation: CASSAEIGANKRLYNEQFF.

In nucleotides, the CDR3 is TGTGCCAGCAGTCTTCCGGGGGTCATGCACCGCGGCTACACCTTC. This sequence encodes CASSLPGVMHRGYTF. The gene calls are TRBV28 and TRBJ1-2; weak D call: TRBD1 (5 bases). Looked up from germline, CDR1 is MDHEN and CDR2 is SYDVKM. Trimming stripped 5 bases from V and 8 bases from J, with 21 bases between. The CDR3 contains 15 residues.

The genes are TRBV4-2 and TRBJ2-3; D unresolved. The CDR3 is 22 residues long. The V gene lost 0 bases and the J gene lost 6 bases, with 34 bases spanning the gap. Germline V lookup: CDR1 LGHNA, CDR2 YNFKEQ. CDR3 in amino acids: CASSQEGPGLLRAESRGDTQYF. The CDR3 nucleotides read TGTGCCAGCAGCCAAGAAGGGCCGGGTCTTCTAAGGGCTGAGAGTCGAGGTGATACGCAGTATTTT.

This chain connects TRBV19 to TRBJ1-5, with TRBD1 matching 8 bases. With V trimmed by 4 bases and J by 7 bases, 3 bases remained unmatched. The CDR3 is 13 residues long. Germline CDR1 LNHDA, CDR2 SQIVND (reference sequence). The CDR3 sequence: CASSTGGRQPQHF. Written as DNA, the CDR3 is TGTGCCAGTAGTACAGGGGGCAGGCAGCCCCAGCATTTT.

The rearrangement joins TRBV5-1 to TRBJ2-7; D may match TRBD1 or TRBD2 (5 bases each). Looked up from germline, CDR1 is SGHRS and CDR2 is YFSETQ. Trimming cost V 7 bases and J 9 bases, with 14 bases left between them. CDR3 length: 11 residues. CDR3 sequence: CASSTGPAQYF. The CDR3 DNA reads as TGCGCCAGCTCAACGGGGCCGGCGCAGTACTTC.

This clone was counted only a few times. The V call is TRBV5-1, the J call TRBJ2-1; D is perhaps TRBD2 (5 bases). Germline V gene data show CDR1 as SGHRS and CDR2 as YFSETQ. Between the trimmed V and J ends, which lost 0 bases and 8 bases, there was a span of 9 bases. The CDR3 covers 13 residues. Here the CDR3 reads CASSLAAGYEQFF. CDR3 nucleotide sequence: TGCGCCAGCAGCTTGGCGGCGGGTTATGAGCAGTTCTTC.

The chain carries TRBV30 and TRBJ2-2; 12 nucleotides line up with TRBD2. Germline loops: CDR1 GTSNPN, CDR2 SVGIG (reference sequence). The CDR3 has 19 residues. Trimming at V came to 2 bases and at J to 5 bases, leaving 15 bases not matched to a gene. The CDR3 region is CAWSRLILAGGSGTGELFF. The CDR3 nucleotides are TGTGCCTGGAGTCGCCTTATTCTAGCGGGAGGGTCGGGAACCGGGGAGCTGTTTTTT. Full variable domain (rest looked up from reference TRBV30 and TRBJ2-2): SQTIHQWPATLVQPVGSPLSLECTVEGTSNPNLYWYRQAAGRGLQLLFYSVGIGQISSEVPQNLSASRPQDRQFILSSKKLLLSDSGFYLCAWSRLILAGGSGTGELFFGEGSRLTVL.

The rearrangement links TRBV18 to TRBJ1-1, with a weak D call TRBD1 (6 bases). This CDR3 is 15 amino acids long. Deletions cut 1 base from V and 4 bases from J, with 13 bases between. Germline V gene sequence: CDR1 KGHSH, CDR2 LQKENI. The CDR3 nucleotides are TGTGCCAGCTCACCACTCGGCAGGGGAAGCACTGAAGCTTTCTTT. Encoded protein: CASSPLGRGSTEAFF.

The chain links TRBV30 to TRBJ2-7; D may be TRBD2 (5 bases). Trimming pared 0 bases from V and 9 bases from J, leaving 12 bases between. This CDR3 spans 12 amino acids. CDR1 and CDR2 (germline): GTSNPN, SVGIG (reference sequence). The CDR3 spells CAWSVEGGGQYF. CDR3 nucleotide sequence: TGTGCCTGGAGTGTAGAGGGCGGAGGGCAGTACTTC.

For this clone: The same CDR3 can be traced to other DNA sequences in this sample. J is TRBJ2-3 and V is TRBV15; D unresolved. The CDR3 is made up of 12 amino acids. Looked up from germline, CDR1 is LNHNV and CDR2 is YYDKDF (reference sequence). V was pared by 0 bases and J by 6 bases, with 4 bases between. The DNA of the CDR3 is TGTGCCACCAGCAGAGATGGTGATACGCAGTATTTT. Translated: CATSRDGDTQYF.

The V call is TRBV10-2, the J call TRBJ1-2, with 8 bases identical to TRBD1. The CDR3 is 15 amino acids. Germline values: CDR1 WSHSY, CDR2 SAAADI. V lost 6 bases to trimming and J lost 2 bases; unmatched junction nucleotides: 8. The CDR3 DNA follows: TGCGCCAGCAGCCCCGGGACAGGCCGGAACTATGGCTACACCTTC. Translated, it gives CASSPGTGRNYGYTF.

The chain links TRBV10-3 to TRBJ2-3; D uncertain. Per the germline V gene, CDR1 is ENHRY and CDR2 is SYGVKD. Trimming removed 10 bases from V and 5 bases from J, with 16 bases in between. This CDR3 is built from 13 residues. The CDR3 loop reads CATLGPKEDTQYF. The CDR3 nucleotides read TGTGCCACCCTAGGACCTAAGGAAGATACGCAGTATTTT.

The gene calls are TRBV28 and TRBJ2-1, with 11 nucleotides matching TRBD2. Looked up from germline, CDR1 is MDHEN and CDR2 is SYDVKM. This CDR3 has 14 residues. V shed 11 bases, J shed 4 bases, and the junction held 7 bases outside the gene matches. The CDR3 bases are TGTGCCTCTTTTGGGACTAGCGGTTACAATGAGCAGTTCTTC. It translates to CASFGTSGYNEQFF.

The count of this clone is one. The chain uses TRBV6-6 and TRBJ1-1; D might be TRBD1 (5 bases). The CDR3 is made up of 16 amino acids. V was clipped by 3 bases and J by 2 bases, with 16 bases between them. From germline, CDR1 is MNHNY and CDR2 SVGAGI (reference sequence). CDR3 in DNA: TGTGCCAGCAGTTATAGGGTAATAGGGGCCAACACTGAAGCTTTCTTT. It translates to CASSYRVIGANTEAFF.

The chain recombines TRBV5-1 with TRBJ2-1; the match to TRBD2 covers 8 bases. CDR1 and CDR2 from the germline V gene are SGHRS and YFSETQ. The trim removed 0 bases at V and 2 bases at J, leaving 7 bases unmatched. This CDR3 contains 17 residues. Here the CDR3 reads CASSLERGGNTYNEQFF. The CDR3 coding sequence is TGCGCCAGCAGCTTGGAACGGGGGGGAAACACCTACAATGAGCAGTTCTTC.

The count of this clone is one. The genes are TRBV28 and TRBJ1-2; TRBD1 aligns across 7 bases. Looked up from germline, CDR1 is MDHEN and CDR2 is SYDVKM. CDR3 length: 14 residues. Trimming took 6 bases from V and 4 from J; bases not matched to a gene: 8. The chain's CDR3 is CASRIQGWSYGYTF. The CDR3 DNA follows: TGTGCCAGCAGAATACAGGGGTGGTCCTATGGCTACACCTTC.

The genes are TRBV4-2 and TRBJ1-5; D remains ambiguous. Germline V gene sequence: CDR1 LGHNA, CDR2 YNFKEQ. V was trimmed by 3 bases and J by 11 bases, leaving 20 bases between them. CDR3 size: 15 residues. CDR3 DNA sequence: TGTGCCAGCAGCCAGGAACTCCGTACCGTCGGGGCCCAGCATTTT. Translation: CASSQELRTVGAQHF.

V and J are TRBV19 and TRBJ1-2; 7 bases are a match to TRBD1. V was pared by 0 bases and J by 4 bases, with 5 bases of the junction left unmatched. In germline, CDR1 is LNHDA, CDR2 SQIVND (reference sequence). The CDR3 loop spans 15 amino acids. The CDR3 here is CASSIDWDRLYGYTF. In nucleotides, the CDR3 is TGTGCCAGTAGTATAGACTGGGACAGACTCTATGGCTACACCTTC.

The chain employs TRBV5-1 and TRBJ2-7; the D gene is possibly TRBD2 (5 bases). There are 14 residues in the CDR3. The V end lost 2 bases, the J end lost 1 base, and 10 bases lay between the germline ends. Germline V gives CDR1 SGHRS, CDR2 YFSETQ. The CDR3 spells CASSLLDLSYEQYF. In DNA form, the CDR3 reads TGCGCCAGCAGCTTATTGGACTTATCCTACGAGCAGTACTTC.

The genes are TRBV15 and TRBJ2-5; TRBD1 is a possible D gene (5 bases). The CDR3 is made up of 14 amino acids. Germline V gene data show CDR1 as LNHNV and CDR2 as YYDKDF (reference sequence). Trimming pared 1 base from V and 3 bases from J, leaving 9 bases between. The CDR3 reads CATSRGLREETQYF. In DNA, the CDR3 is TGTGCCACCAGCAGAGGCCTCAGGGAAGAGACCCAGTACTTC.

J is TRBJ2-2 and V is TRBV7-7, with D unclear. V lost 5 bases and J 2 bases, leaving 6 bases between the germline ends. Germline CDR1 reads SSHAT; CDR2 reads FNYEAQ (reference sequence). This CDR3 contains 13 residues. Here the CDR3 DNA reads TGTGCCAGCAGCCAAGCCAACACCGGGGAGCTGTTTTTT. Protein product: CASSQANTGELFF.

The rearrangement uses TRBV7-3 and TRBJ2-5; TRBD2 matches 8 bases. Germline-derived CDR1 and CDR2 are SGHTA and FQGTGA. The CDR3 runs to 14 residues. Unmatched junction bases numbered 6, after V lost 5 bases and J lost 4 bases. The CDR3 protein is CASSQAGVGETQYF. For the CDR3, the DNA is TGTGCCAGCAGCCAAGCGGGAGTTGGAGAGACCCAGTACTTC.

This chain joins TRBV7-9 and TRBJ2-2, with 7 bases lining up with TRBD2. After removal of 5 bases from V and 3 bases from J, the junction contained 9 bases not matched to a gene. The germline gives CDR1 SEHNR, CDR2 FQNEAQ (reference sequence). The CDR3 runs 16 residues. The DNA of the CDR3 is TGTGCCAGCAGCCCTCCGGGAGGCAGTCACACCGGGGAGCTGTTTTTT. Encoded protein: CASSPPGGSHTGELFF.

V gene TRBV9 combines with J gene TRBJ2-6; D is unclear. Trimming took off 3 bases at V and 1 base at J, with 2 bases between the two ends. This CDR3 has 13 amino acids. The germline V gene encodes CDR1 SGDLS and CDR2 YYNGEE. The DNA for the CDR3 is TGTGCCAGCAGCGCGTCTGGGGCCAACGTCCTGACTTTC. Amino acids: CASSASGANVLTF.

The V gene is TRBV28, the J gene TRBJ1-3; D possibly corresponds to TRBD1 (5 bases). V lost 6 bases and J lost 5, with 14 bases in between. In germline, CDR1 is MDHEN, CDR2 SYDVKM. This CDR3 is built from 14 residues. CDR3: CASRIDRGRNTIYF. In nucleotides, the CDR3 is TGTGCCAGCAGGATCGACAGAGGTAGAAACACCATATATTTT.